The clone carrying this TCR beta chain has ten or more counts. The record originates from a study of T cell repertoires in cytomegalovirus infection. TCRdb ran MiXCR on the reads and lists one entry per CDR3 protein. The sample carries roughly 230,000 distinct CDR3 sequences, 5% to 8.5% recorded once. Germline loops: CDR1 SGHRS, CDR2 YFSETQ. The CDR3 runs to 15 residues. Unmatched junction bases numbered 4, after V lost 4 bases and J lost 0 bases. The V and J genes are TRBV5-1 and TRBJ2-1; 7 bases fit TRBD1. This clonotype was sampled from a human donor in good health (CMV status not recorded). Some clones in this sample may be carry-over from other donors' samples. The material sequenced was PBMCs. The CDR3 spells CASSIDRASYNEQFF. The CDR3 DNA reads TGCGCCAGCAGCATTGACAGGGCCTCCTACAATGAGCAGTTCTTC.